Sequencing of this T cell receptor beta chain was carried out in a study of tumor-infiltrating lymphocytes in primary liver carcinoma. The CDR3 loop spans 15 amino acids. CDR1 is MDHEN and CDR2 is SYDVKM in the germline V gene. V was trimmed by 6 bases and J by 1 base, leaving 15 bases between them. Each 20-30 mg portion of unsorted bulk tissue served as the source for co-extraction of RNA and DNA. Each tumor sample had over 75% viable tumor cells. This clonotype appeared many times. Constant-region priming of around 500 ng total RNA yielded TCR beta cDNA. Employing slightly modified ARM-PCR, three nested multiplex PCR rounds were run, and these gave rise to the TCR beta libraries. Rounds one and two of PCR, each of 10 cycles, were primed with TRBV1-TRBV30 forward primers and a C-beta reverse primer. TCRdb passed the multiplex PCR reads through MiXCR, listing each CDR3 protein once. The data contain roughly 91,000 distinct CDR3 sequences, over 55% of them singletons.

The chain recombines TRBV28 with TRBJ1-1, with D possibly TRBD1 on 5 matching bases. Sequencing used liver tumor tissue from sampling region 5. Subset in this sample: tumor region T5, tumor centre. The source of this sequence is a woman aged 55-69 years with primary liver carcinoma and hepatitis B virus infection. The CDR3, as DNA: TGTGCCAGCAGCGGACATCGGGAGGGGAACACTGAAGCTTTCTTT. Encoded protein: CASSGHREGNTEAFF.